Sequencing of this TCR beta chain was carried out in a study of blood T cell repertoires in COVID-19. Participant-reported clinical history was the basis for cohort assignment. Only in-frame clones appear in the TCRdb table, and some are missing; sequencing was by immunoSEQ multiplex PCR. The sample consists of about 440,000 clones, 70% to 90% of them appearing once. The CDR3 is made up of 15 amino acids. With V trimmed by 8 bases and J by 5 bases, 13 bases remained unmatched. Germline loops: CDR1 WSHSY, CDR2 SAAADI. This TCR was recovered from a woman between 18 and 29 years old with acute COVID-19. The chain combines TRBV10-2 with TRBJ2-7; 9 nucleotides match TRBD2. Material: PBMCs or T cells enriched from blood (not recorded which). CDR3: CASHKGGSGSNEQYF. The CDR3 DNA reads TGCGCCAGCCACAAAGGCGGTAGCGGGAGTAACGAGCAGTACTTC.